The 29 T cell receptor beta chains below all came from one sample that was sequenced in a study of PD-L1 blockade in urothelial cancer. Sequencing was performed with immunoSEQ multiplex PCR; in TCRdb, only in-frame clones are kept and a portion is missing. The table shows 75,000 to 90,000 clones, with over 80% occurring only once. Source: PBMCs, taken around atezolizumab (anti-PD-L1) treatment. Receptors originate from a man in his 70s with urothelial cancer.

The V gene is TRBV10-3, the J gene TRBJ2-5, with 7 bases identical to TRBD1. The V and J ends lost 8 bases and 7 bases, in that order; junction bases with no gene match: 10. The CDR3 has 13 amino acids. The V gene's germline CDR1 is ENHRY and CDR2 SYGVKD. In nucleotides, the CDR3 is TGTGCCATCCAGCAGACAGGGCTCGGGACCCAGTACTTC. As protein: CAIQQTGLGTQYF.

The chain couples TRBV5-1 to TRBJ1-1; tentatively, D is TRBD1 (6 bases). There are 15 residues in the CDR3. Germline-derived CDR1 and CDR2 are SGHRS and YFSETQ. Trimming took off 3 bases at V and 5 bases at J, with 17 bases between the two ends. CDR3: CASSSKQGAFTEAFF. The DNA of the CDR3 is TGCGCCAGCAGCTCCAAACAGGGAGCTTTTACTGAAGCTTTCTTT.

This chain joins TRBV2 and TRBJ2-1; 8 bases are shared with TRBD1. The J segment lost 0 bases and the V segment lost 7 bases, leaving 8 bases of the junction unmatched. The CDR3 has 16 residues. The V gene's germline CDR1 is SNHLY and CDR2 FYNNEI. CDR3 region: CASTGTGVSSYNEQFF. The CDR3, as DNA: TGTGCCAGCACAGGGACAGGCGTGAGCTCCTACAATGAGCAGTTCTTC.

This chain connects TRBV13 to TRBJ1-5, with a possible D match to TRBD1 (5 bases). There are 15 residues in the CDR3. The germline V gene encodes CDR1 PRHDT and CDR2 FYEKMQ (reference sequence). V was pared by 2 bases and J by 5 bases, with 13 bases between. The CDR3 nucleotides are TGTGCCAGCAGCTTATGCCCCTCCAGGGATCAGCCCCAGCATTTT. Its protein is CASSLCPSRDQPQHF.

V gene TRBV2 combines with J gene TRBJ2-4; 9 bases are a match to TRBD1. CDR3 length equals 14 residues. Germline CDR1 reads SNHLY; CDR2 reads FYNNEI. V gave up 4 bases and J gave up 5 bases; unmatched junction bases: 3. This CDR3 reads CASSGRTGENIQYF. CDR3 DNA: TGTGCCAGCAGTGGTAGGACAGGGGAAAACATTCAGTACTTC.

The chain joins TRBV19 to TRBJ1-2, with D unclear. The V end was cut by 3 bases, the J end by 0 bases, with 11 bases between. The CDR3 is made up of 15 amino acids. Germline lookup yields CDR1 LNHDA and CDR2 SQIVND (reference sequence). In DNA, the CDR3 is TGTGCCAGTAGTATGAGTCCTTATCCTAACTATGGCTACACCTTC. This translates into CASSMSPYPNYGYTF.

The genes are TRBV6-4 and TRBJ1-2; possible D gene TRBD1, 6 bases. CDR3 length: 14 amino acids. Deletions cut 8 bases from V and 2 bases from J, with 15 bases between. Germline V gene lookup returns CDR1 MRHNA and CDR2 SNTAGT. The CDR3 here is CASAPDSQNYGYTF. The CDR3 DNA sequence: TGTGCCAGCGCCCCGGACAGCCAAAACTATGGCTACACCTTC.

This clone was picked up a small number of times. This chain joins TRBV6-6 and TRBJ1-6; D may be TRBD1 (5 bases). This CDR3 is 16 amino acids long. Germline CDR1 reads MNHNY; CDR2 reads SVGAGI (reference sequence). The germline V and J ends were trimmed by 4 bases and 2 bases, with 12 bases remaining between them. CDR3: CASSWVGGTYNSPLHF. DNA for the CDR3: TGTGCCAGCAGTTGGGTTGGGGGGACCTATAATTCACCCCTCCACTTT.

The chain links TRBV5-5 to TRBJ2-5; no clear D. The CDR3 has 11 amino acids. Germline V gene sequence: CDR1 SGHKS, CDR2 YYEKEE (reference sequence). V gave up 0 bases and J gave up 12 bases, with 9 bases separating them. CDR3 sequence reads: CASSLGSKKYF. The CDR3 DNA follows: TGTGCCAGCAGCTTGGGCAGTAAGAAGTACTTC.

The chain uses TRBV6-5 and TRBJ1-2; no reliable D call. The CDR3 runs to 15 residues. Germline V gives CDR1 MNHEY, CDR2 SVGAGI. Trimming pared 6 bases from V and 4 bases from J, leaving 18 bases between. CDR3 residues: CASSPIGGSSYGYTF. DNA of the CDR3: TGTGCCAGCAGCCCTATTGGAGGGTCGAGCTATGGCTACACCTTC.

This rearrangement joins TRBV5-4 to TRBJ2-4; 12 nucleotides agree with TRBD2. This CDR3 has 16 residues. Per the germline V gene, CDR1 is SGHNT and CDR2 is YYREEE (reference sequence). Trimming took 0 bases from V and 3 from J; bases not matched to a gene: 1. Here the CDR3 reads CASSLGLAGDKNIQYF. Here the CDR3 DNA reads TGTGCCAGCAGCTTGGGACTAGCGGGAGACAAAAACATTCAGTACTTC.

The V gene is TRBV19, the J gene TRBJ1-2, with TRBD1 as a possible D gene (5 bases). The CDR3 is made up of 15 amino acids. With 6 bases removed from V and 8 bases from J, the gap between germline ends came to 22 bases. Looked up from germline, CDR1 is LNHDA and CDR2 is SQIVND (reference sequence). CDR3 coding DNA: TGTGCCAGTAGGGGGAGGGACTTAAAGGTGGACGGCTACACCTTC. Amino acids: CASRGRDLKVDGYTF.

The genes are TRBV5-6 and TRBJ1-1; 9 nucleotides align to TRBD1. Germline CDR1 and CDR2: SGHDT and YYEEEE. Trimming took 0 bases from V and 4 from J; bases not matched to a gene: 4. This CDR3 region has 15 residues. CDR3: CASSLAPTGGTEAFF. CDR3 nucleotides: TGTGCCAGCAGCTTGGCCCCGACAGGGGGCACTGAAGCTTTCTTT. Full variable domain (rest looked up from reference TRBV5-6 and TRBJ1-1): DAGVTQSPTHLIKTRGQQVTLRCSPKSGHDTVSWYQQALGQGPQFIFQYYEEEERQRGNFPDRFSGHQFPNYSSELNVNALLLGDSALYLCASSLAPTGGTEAFFGQGTRLTVV.

V and J are TRBV30 and TRBJ2-3, with D possibly TRBD2 on 6 matching bases. There are 14 residues in the CDR3. The V end lost 1 base, the J end lost 6 bases, and 14 bases lay between the germline ends. Per the germline V gene, CDR1 is GTSNPN and CDR2 is SVGIG (reference sequence). CDR3 region: CAWSGGRPPDTQYF. In DNA form, the CDR3 reads TGTGCCTGGAGTGGTGGGAGGCCTCCCGATACGCAGTATTTT.

The chain has TRBV7-9 and TRBJ1-2, with D perhaps TRBD1 (6 bases). V lost 3 bases and J 3 bases, leaving 8 bases between the germline ends. Per germline, CDR1 SEHNR and CDR2 FQNEAQ (reference sequence). CDR3 length: 13 residues. The CDR3: CASSFPGDYGYTF. CDR3 DNA: TGTGCCAGCAGCTTCCCAGGGGACTATGGCTACACCTTC.

On this clone: It is unclear where the CDR3 begins or ends on the DNA, so no DNA is shown, and the CDR3 is as TCRdb lists it. This sequence joins TRBV21-1 and TRBJ2-7; the listed D gene, TRBD1, was not tested against the DNA. TRBV21-1 is an annotated pseudogene. The CDR3 is 15 residues long, ends included. CDR3 in amino acids: CASSKVATGTREQYF.

The chain is built from TRBV14 and TRBJ2-3; D is undetermined. The CDR3 extends over 14 amino acids. Trimming removed 2 bases from V and 3 bases from J, with 9 bases in between. Germline loops: CDR1 SGHDN, CDR2 FVKESK. This CDR3 is CASSQSLATDTQYF. The CDR3 coding sequence is TGTGCCAGCAGCCAATCGCTTGCGACAGATACGCAGTATTTT.

The chain couples TRBV5-1 to TRBJ1-1, with a possible D match to TRBD1 (6 bases). The CDR3 is 14 residues long. In germline, CDR1 is SGHRS, CDR2 YFSETQ. V lost 5 bases and J lost 3, with 14 bases in between. Here the CDR3 reads CASSPREGDTEAFF. In nucleotides, the CDR3 is TGCGCCAGCAGTCCCAGGGAGGGGGACACTGAAGCTTTCTTT. Full variable domain (outside the CDR3, taken from reference TRBV5-1 and TRBJ1-1): KAGVTQTPRYLIKTRGQQVTLSCSPISGHRSVSWYQQTPGQGLQFLFEYFSETQRNKGNFPGRFSGRQFSNSRSEMNVSTLELGDSALYLCASSPREGDTEAFFGQGTRLTVV.

This clone showed up just a few times. J is TRBJ2-7 and V is TRBV30; 10 bases are a match to TRBD2. This CDR3 region has 15 residues. The J segment lost 2 bases and the V segment lost 4 bases, leaving 8 bases of the junction unmatched. The germline V gene encodes CDR1 GTSNPN and CDR2 SVGIG (reference sequence). CDR3 sequence reads: CAWTPGLAETYEQYF. DNA of the CDR3: TGTGCCTGGACTCCAGGACTAGCGGAGACCTACGAGCAGTACTTC.

This chain uses TRBV5-1 with TRBJ2-1, with D possibly matching TRBD1 (5 bases). V gave up 4 bases and J gave up 7 bases, with 18 bases separating them. The CDR3 runs to 15 residues. Germline CDR1 and CDR2: SGHRS and YFSETQ. This CDR3 reads CASSRSEAGMNEQFF. For the CDR3, the DNA is TGCGCCAGCAGCCGCTCTGAGGCAGGGATGAATGAGCAGTTCTTC.

This clone has a handful of counts. This chain uses TRBV18 with TRBJ1-1, with D uncertain. The CDR3 is 14 amino acids. Germline V gene lookup returns CDR1 KGHSH and CDR2 LQKENI. Deletions cut 6 bases from V and 0 bases from J, with 11 bases between. Written as DNA, the CDR3 is TGTGCCAGCTCCGTTGAAAAGCTGAACACTGAAGCTTTCTTT. It yields the protein CASSVEKLNTEAFF.

This clone has a single count. The V and J genes are TRBV5-8 and TRBJ2-1, with 8 positions matching TRBD2. The CDR3 totals 15 residues. Looked up from germline, CDR1 is SGHTS and CDR2 is YDEGEE. After removal of 3 bases from V and 6 bases from J, the junction contained 8 bases not matched to a gene. The CDR3 sequence is CASSSPGGPVNEQFF. DNA of the CDR3: TGTGCCAGCAGCTCTCCGGGGGGGCCCGTCAATGAGCAGTTCTTC.

The V gene is TRBV30, the J gene TRBJ1-1; 7 bases agree with TRBD1. Germline V gene lookup returns CDR1 GTSNPN and CDR2 SVGIG (reference sequence). The J segment lost 1 base and the V segment lost 4 bases, leaving 9 bases of the junction unmatched. The CDR3 runs 15 residues. The CDR3 DNA follows: TGTGCCTGGATTGGGGACAGCTGGTCGAACACTGAAGCTTTCTTT. As protein: CAWIGDSWSNTEAFF. The whole variable domain, remainder taken from reference TRBV30 and TRBJ1-1, is SQTIHQWPATLVQPVGSPLSLECTVEGTSNPNLYWYRQAAGRGLQLLFYSVGIGQISSEVPQNLSASRPQDRQFILSSKKLLLSDSGFYLCAWIGDSWSNTEAFFGQGTRLTVV.

The J gene is TRBJ2-1, the V gene TRBV19; weak D call: TRBD1 (5 bases). Trimming left V 3 bases short and J 0 bases short, with 12 bases between. This CDR3 is 16 amino acids long. Germline values: CDR1 LNHDA, CDR2 SQIVND (reference sequence). CDR3: CASSIEPRGSYNEQFF. The DNA of the CDR3 is TGTGCCAGTAGTATCGAACCAAGGGGCTCCTACAATGAGCAGTTCTTC.

In DNA form, the CDR3 reads TGTGCCATTTCTGACAGGGGGAACACCGGGGAGCTGTTTTTT. Translation gives CAISDRGNTGELFF. The chain has TRBV10-3 and TRBJ2-2; the match to TRBD1 covers 8 bases. CDR1 and CDR2 (germline): ENHRY, SYGVKD. Losses at the gene ends were 9 bases for V and 1 base for J; bases not matched to a gene: 4. This CDR3 comprises 14 residues.

The chain is built from TRBV5-5 and TRBJ2-1; 9 positions agree with TRBD1. V shed 0 bases and J 7 bases; nucleotides not matched to a gene: 2. CDR3 length: 14 amino acids. Germline CDR1 SGHKS, CDR2 YYEKEE (reference sequence). As DNA, the CDR3 is TGTGCCAGCAGCTTGGGACAGGGGGGGAATGAGCAGTTCTTC. Amino acids: CASSLGQGGNEQFF.

This sequence joins TRBV6-5 and TRBJ1-6; 9 bases align to TRBD1. This CDR3 contains 14 residues. CDR1 MNHEY and CDR2 SVGAGI come from the germline V gene. The J segment lost 7 bases and the V segment lost 6 bases, leaving 4 bases of the junction unmatched. Written as DNA, the CDR3 is TGTGCCAGCAGGCCCGGGACAGGGAATTCACCCCTCCACTTT. Translated: CASRPGTGNSPLHF.

The rearrangement links TRBV7-9 to TRBJ1-4; 7 bases map to TRBD1. Looked up from germline, CDR1 is SEHNR and CDR2 is FQNEAQ (reference sequence). This CDR3 region has 14 residues. Losses at the gene ends were 6 bases for V and 3 bases for J; bases not matched to a gene: 4. In DNA form, the CDR3 reads TGTGCCAGCAGACGCCAGGGGGCTAATGAAAAACTGTTTTTT. Its protein product is CASRRQGANEKLFF.

This sequence joins TRBV5-1 and TRBJ2-3; D may be TRBD2 (5 bases). This CDR3 comprises 16 residues. Germline assignment: CDR1 SGHRS and CDR2 YFSETQ. The ends were cut back, 0 bases at V and 2 bases at J, with 13 bases in the middle. The chain's CDR3 is CASSLEVSGNTDTQYF. The DNA of the CDR3 is TGCGCCAGCAGCTTGGAGGTTTCGGGGAACACAGATACGCAGTATTTT.